There are a few counts of the clone carrying this T cell receptor (beta chain). As yet, its antigen is unknown. The assay was immunoSEQ multiplex PCR, and TCRdb's table has in-frame clones only and misses some. The sample carries fewer than 120,000 clones, approximately 89% recorded once. This sample was taken from a study of cytomegalovirus exposure and HLA in healthy donors. Study-wide points: A list of roughly 160 TCR beta chains associated with cytomegalovirus was given. In vitro assays verified that three CMV-associated chains recognized CMV antigens specifically. It was found in a later analysis that first-cohort TCR clusters tended to co-occur in the 120 validation repertoires.

The length of the CDR3 is 14 residues. The V end was cut by 10 bases, the J end by 5 bases, with 18 bases between. Germline lookup yields CDR1 MNHEY and CDR2 SVGAGI. The J gene is TRBJ1-5, the V gene TRBV6-5; tentative D call: TRBD1 (5 bases). This receptor was identified in a woman in her late teens or twenties in good health and CMV-seronegative. Sequenced sample: PBMCs. In DNA, the CDR3 is TGTGCCACCTCCCCGTCGATAGGGGATCAGCCCCAGCATTTT. The encoded protein is CATSPSIGDQPQHF.